A selection of T cell receptor beta chains follows, all from one sample in a study of T cell repertoires in cytomegalovirus infection. TCRdb used MiXCR to reprocess the reads, holding one entry per CDR3 protein. The table records roughly 760,000 distinct CDR3 sequences, 35% to 45% of them present only once. The specimen was PBMCs. Receptors originate from a human donor in good health (CMV status not recorded). Some clones in this sample may be carry-over from other donors' samples. CDR3s include the opening cysteine and the closing phenylalanine or tryptophan. A D gene is named only where the DNA matches it firmly. Expanded clones get a size class; other rows say once, few or many, or leave the size out.

abundance	v_gene	j_gene	d_gene	CDR3aa	CDR3nt
many	TRBV5-4	TRBJ2-3	TRBD1	CASSPTGADTQYF	TGTGCCAGCAGCCCGACAGGGGCAGATACGCAGTATTTT
-	TRBV5-4	TRBJ2-2	TRBD1	CASSLETGVHTGELFF	TGTGCCAGCAGCTTGGAGACAGGGGTACACACCGGGGAGCTGTTTTTT
few	TRBV11-2	TRBJ1-4	-	CASSSTWTAQFGKLFF	TGTGCCAGCAGCTCCACCTGGACAGCGCAGTTCGGAAAACTGTTTTTT
-	TRBV4-1	TRBJ2-7	TRBD1	CASSRGQSPYEQYF	TGCGCCAGCAGCCGGGGACAGTCTCCCTACGAGCAGTACTTC
-	TRBV25-1	TRBJ1-6	-	CASKRQNSYNSPFHF	TGTGCCAGCAAGAGGCAGAACTCCTATAATTCCCCCTTCCACTTT
-	TRBV4-1	TRBJ1-5	-	CASSQDLTGNSNQPQHF	TGTGCCAGCAGCCAAGATTTAACTGGTAATAGCAATCAGCCCCAGCATTTT
once	TRBV19	TRBJ2-4	-	CASMEQPSLAKNIHYF	TGTGCCAGTATGGAACAACCTTCTCTAGCCAAAAACATTCATTACTTC
-	TRBV6-1	TRBJ1-2	-	CAGATPGRSIAGYTF	TGTGCCGGAGCAACGCCGGGACGGTCTATTGCGGGCTACACCTTC
few	TRBV12-3/TRBV12-4	TRBJ1-5	-	CASNPDTDSNQPQHF	TGTGCCAGCAATCCGGACACGGATAGCAATCAGCCCCAGCATTTT
few	TRBV27	TRBJ2-7	TRBD1	CASSFSLGQTIYEQYF	TGTGCCAGCAGTTTTTCCCTGGGACAGACTATTTACGAGCAGTACTTC
-	TRBV29-1	TRBJ2-3	TRBD1	CSAQDRGRRDTQYF	TGCAGCGCCCAGGACAGGGGGCGCCGGGATACGCAGTATTTT
few	TRBV7-9	TRBJ2-3	TRBD1	CASRRPGQKSTDTQYF	TGTGCCAGCCGCCGCCCGGGACAGAAGTCCACAGATACGCAGTATTTT
-	TRBV12-3/TRBV12-4	TRBJ1-4	TRBD1	CASGTDLPKLFF	TGTGCCAGCGGGACAGACCTTCCAAAACTGTTTTTT
-	TRBV7-2	TRBJ2-5	-	CASSLGPVETQYF	TGTGCCAGCAGCTTAGGTCCGGTTGAGACCCAGTACTTC
many	TRBV12-3/TRBV12-4	TRBJ1-5	-	CASPGNHRDFGNQPQHF	TGTGCCAGCCCAGGGAATCACAGGGATTTTGGCAATCAGCCCCAGCATTTT
many	TRBV4-1	TRBJ1-2	TRBD1	CASSLRTEETGGAVYGYTF	TGCGCCAGCAGCCTACGAACCGAAGAGACAGGGGGAGCCGTCTATGGCTACACCTTC
-	TRBV6-5	TRBJ1-1	TRBD1	CASSPETGLGTEAFF	TGTGCCAGCAGTCCGGAGACAGGGTTGGGCACTGAAGCTTTCTTT
many	TRBV6-1	TRBJ2-6	TRBD1	CASSTGDGANVLTF	TGTGCCAGCAGTACAGGGGATGGGGCCAACGTCCTGACTTTC
-	TRBV6-2/TRBV6-3	TRBJ2-7	TRBD1	CASRTGELYEQYF	TGTGCCAGCAGGACAGGGGAACTCTACGAGCAGTACTTC
-	TRBV7-8	TRBJ1-4	TRBD1	CASSLGLDRGAANEKLFF	TGTGCCAGCAGCTTAGGCCTGGACAGGGGAGCGGCTAATGAAAAACTGTTTTTT
-	TRBV2	TRBJ1-2	-	CASLEAGEDYGYTF	TGTGCCAGCCTTGAGGCAGGGGAAGATTATGGCTACACCTTC
-	TRBV6-6	TRBJ2-7	TRBD1	CASSYFDRGHEQYF	TGTGCCAGCAGTTACTTCGACAGGGGCCACGAGCAGTACTTC
few	TRBV4-1	TRBJ1-2	-	CASSLKDMNYGYTF	TGCGCCAGCAGCCTAAAGGACATGAACTATGGCTACACCTTC
few	TRBV11-2	TRBJ1-2	-	CASSPRDLGRRYTF	TGTGCCAGCAGCCCAAGGGATTTAGGTCGCCGCTACACCTTC
many	TRBV7-2	TRBJ1-5	TRBD1	CASSRDGQGIYNQPQHF	TGTGCCAGCAGCCGTGATGGACAGGGAATTTATAATCAGCCCCAGCATTTT
few	TRBV7-9	TRBJ2-2	TRBD2	CASSAGLAGGNGELFF	TGTGCCAGCAGCGCGGGACTAGCGGGAGGAAACGGGGAGCTGTTTTTT
-	TRBV28	TRBJ2-1	TRBD2	CASSLRGRNRGVYNEQFF	TGTGCCAGCAGCCTACGAGGGCGGAACCGGGGGGTCTACAATGAGCAGTTCTTC
few	TRBV19	TRBJ2-1	-	CASSSRVGEQFF	TGTGCCAGTAGTAGTCGGGTGGGTGAGCAGTTCTTC
many	TRBV7-8	TRBJ2-7	-	CASSLGSFYEQYF	TGTGCCAGCAGCTTAGGCAGTTTCTACGAGCAGTACTTC
-	TRBV28	TRBJ2-7	-	CASLSGDEQYF	TGTGCCAGCCTCTCGGGTGACGAGCAGTACTTC
-	TRBV20-1	TRBJ1-4	-	CSARERRGRQTNEKLFF	TGCAGTGCTAGAGAGAGACGGGGACGGCAAACTAATGAAAAACTGTTTTTT
-	TRBV19	TRBJ1-1	-	CASTMGDLRRAEALF	TGTGCCAGTACCATGGGGGATTTAAGGCGGGCTGAAGCTTTATTT
-	TRBV19	TRBJ2-2	TRBD2	CASSIASTSRNTGELFF	TGTGCCAGTAGTATAGCTTCGACTAGCCGGAACACCGGGGAGCTGTTTTTT
-	TRBV20-1	TRBJ1-2	-	CSARVGWGVNGYTF	TGCAGTGCTAGAGTTGGGTGGGGGGTGAATGGCTACACCTTC
-	TRBV15	TRBJ2-1	-	CATSSLGGNNEQFF	TGTGCCACCAGCAGTCTGGGGGGTAACAATGAGCAGTTCTTC
-	TRBV24-1	TRBJ2-6	-	CATSPQTGRGANVLTF	TGTGCCACCTCCCCCCAGACAGGTCGTGGGGCCAACGTCCTGACTTTC
-	TRBV7-6	TRBJ2-7	-	CASSAEGDEQYF	TGTGCCAGCAGCGCCGAGGGGGACGAGCAGTACTTC
-	TRBV7-2	TRBJ2-1	-	CASSLRRANNEQFF	TGTGCCAGCAGCTTACGGCGGGCAAACAATGAGCAGTTCTTC
many	TRBV7-2	TRBJ2-1	TRBD2	CASSLRTSGGSLSSYNEQFF	TGTGCCAGCAGCCTCAGGACTAGCGGGGGGTCCTTAAGCTCCTACAATGAGCAGTTCTTC
many	TRBV2	TRBJ1-6	-	CASSEGGNYNSPLHF	TGTGCCAGCAGCGAGGGGGGAAACTATAATTCACCCCTCCACTTT
once	TRBV7-3	TRBJ2-1	TRBD1	CASSLTGTGDNEQLF	TGTGCCAGCAGCTTAACAGGGACAGGGGACAATGAGCAGTTATTC
many	TRBV28	TRBJ1-2	-	CASSLRQAHGYTF	TGTGCCAGCAGTTTGCGACAGGCGCATGGCTACACCTTC
-	TRBV7-8	TRBJ1-4	-	CASSLVGSGREKLFF	TGTGCCAGCAGCTTAGTGGGGTCCGGGCGTGAAAAACTGTTTTTT
-	TRBV20-1	TRBJ2-1	TRBD2	CSAKRAGVSYNEQFF	TGCAGTGCCAAAAGGGCGGGAGTTTCCTACAATGAGCAGTTCTTC
few	TRBV20-1	TRBJ2-1	TRBD2	CSAEREGGFRPYNEQFF	TGCAGTGCAGAGCGGGAGGGAGGTTTTCGTCCCTACAATGAGCAGTTCTTC
-	TRBV15	TRBJ2-7	TRBD1	CATSNYGTGIHEQYF	TGTGCCACCAGCAATTACGGGACAGGGATCCACGAGCAGTACTTC
few	TRBV10-3	TRBJ2-5	-	CAISDSNRGSETQYF	TGTGCCATCAGTGATTCGAATCGGGGTTCAGAGACCCAGTACTTC
-	TRBV6-2/TRBV6-3	TRBJ2-1	-	CASSLQGKEQFF	TGTGCCAGCAGCCTACAGGGTAAAGAGCAGTTCTTC